What follows are 2 T cell receptor beta chains derived from one specimen sequenced in a study of shared clonotypes between healthy human individuals. The method was immunoSEQ multiplex PCR; TCRdb's version includes in-frame clones alone and lacks a portion of them. The sample holds fewer than 600,000 clones, around three quarters seen once. Sequencing input: PBMCs. The receptors originated from a woman aged 40-49 years in good health. Some clones in this sample may be carry-over from other donors' samples.

This clone has only one observation. Other DNA sequences from this sample encode an identical CDR3 as well. The chain uses TRBV20-1 and TRBJ2-7; D is uncertain. Germline CDR1 and CDR2: DFQATT and SNEGSKA (reference sequence). The CDR3 has 10 amino acids. V was cut by 6 bases and J by 2 bases, with 5 bases left in between. CDR3 DNA sequence: TGCAGTGCCGGCACCTACGAGCAGTACTTC. This encodes CSAGTYEQYF.

The rearrangement joins TRBV29-1 to TRBJ2-7, with 10 bases matching TRBD2. With 2 bases clipped from V and 7 bases from J, the junction kept 2 bases outside the gene matches. Per germline, CDR1 SQVTM and CDR2 ANQGSEA. The CDR3 is 12 residues long. The CDR3 DNA is TGCAGCGTTGAACCGACTAGCGGGGAGCAGTACTTC. Translation: CSVEPTSGEQYF.